Listed below are T cell receptor beta chains from one sample, sequenced in a study of blood T cell repertoires in COVID-19. Produced via immunoSEQ multiplex PCR; TCRdb's table is partial and in-frame only. The profile covers 50,000 or so clones, with about 88% appearing a single time and around 27% taken by the ten largest. Sequenced material: peripheral blood. Source of these receptors: a human donor in a cohort sampled during active COVID-19. CDR3s include the opening cysteine and the closing phenylalanine or tryptophan. Fields, in order: J gene, clone size, V gene, D gene, CDR3 protein, CDR3 DNA. D genes are given only for firm matches. Clone size is not always given. Where it is, it says once, few, many or a class for expanded clones.

J gene: TRBJ2-2
clone size: -
V gene: TRBV7-2
D gene: TRBD1
CDR3 protein: CASRTDRVNTGELFF
CDR3 DNA: TGTGCCAGCAGAACCGACAGGGTGAACACCGGGGAGCTGTTTTTT

J gene: TRBJ1-6
clone size: -
V gene: TRBV14
D gene: -
CDR3 protein: CASSQETRATPLHF
CDR3 DNA: TGTGCCAGCAGCCAAGAAACCAGGGCCACACCCCTCCACTTT

J gene: TRBJ1-2
clone size: once
V gene: TRBV4-1
D gene: -
CDR3 protein: CASGDAGAGVFGYTF
CDR3 DNA: TGCGCCAGCGGGGACGCGGGGGCAGGGGTTTTCGGCTACACCTTC

J gene: TRBJ2-3
clone size: -
V gene: TRBV5-1
D gene: -
CDR3 protein: CASSIRAGTSTDTQYF
CDR3 DNA: TGCGCCAGCAGCATTAGAGCGGGTACTAGCACAGATACGCAGTATTTT

J gene: TRBJ2-7
clone size: few
V gene: TRBV4-1
D gene: -
CDR3 protein: CASSQDPGFEQYF
CDR3 DNA: TGCGCCAGCAGCCAAGATCCAGGGTTCGAGCAGTACTTC

J gene: TRBJ1-1
clone size: -
V gene: TRBV5-1
D gene: TRBD1
CDR3 protein: CASGRDRLNTEAFF
CDR3 DNA: TGCGCCAGCGGGCGGGACAGGCTGAACACTGAAGCTTTCTTT

J gene: TRBJ1-6
clone size: -
V gene: TRBV27
D gene: -
CDR3 protein: CASSLGRGDNNSPLHF
CDR3 DNA: TGTGCCAGCAGTTTAGGCCGGGGTGATAATAATTCACCCCTCCACTTT

J gene: TRBJ2-3
clone size: -
V gene: TRBV11-3
D gene: TRBD1
CDR3 protein: CASSRSKGAGTDTQYF
CDR3 DNA: TGTGCCAGCAGCCGGTCAAAGGGGGCGGGCACAGATACGCAGTATTTT

J gene: TRBJ2-3
clone size: -
V gene: TRBV7-3
D gene: TRBD1
CDR3 protein: CASSWDRGADTQYF
CDR3 DNA: TGTGCCAGCAGCTGGGACAGGGGAGCAGATACGCAGTATTTT

J gene: TRBJ1-1
clone size: -
V gene: TRBV11-2
D gene: -
CDR3 protein: CASSLAGTNTEAFF
CDR3 DNA: TGTGCCAGCAGCTTAGCCGGGACAAATACTGAAGCTTTCTTT

J gene: TRBJ1-4
clone size: once
V gene: TRBV9
D gene: -
CDR3 protein: CASTAGGGNEKLFF
CDR3 DNA: TGTGCCAGCACCGCGGGGGGGGGTAATGAAAAACTGTTTTTT

J gene: TRBJ2-6
clone size: -
V gene: TRBV30
D gene: -
CDR3 protein: CAWSVIQGPGGANVLTF
CDR3 DNA: TGTGCCTGGAGTGTAATTCAGGGGCCGGGGGGGGCCAACGTCCTGACTTTC

J gene: TRBJ2-5
clone size: once
V gene: TRBV18
D gene: -
CDR3 protein: CASSLSVQETQYF
CDR3 DNA: TGTGCCAGCTCATTGAGCGTCCAAGAGACCCAGTACTTC

J gene: TRBJ2-2
clone size: -
V gene: TRBV5-5
D gene: -
CDR3 protein: CASSFNRAGGELFF
CDR3 DNA: TGTGCCAGCAGCTTCAACAGGGCGGGCGGGGAGCTGTTTTTT

J gene: TRBJ2-1
clone size: -
V gene: TRBV12-3/TRBV12-4
D gene: -
CDR3 protein: CASSLKGKGEQFF
CDR3 DNA: TGTGCCAGCAGTTTAAAGGGGAAAGGTGAGCAGTTCTTC

J gene: TRBJ1-2
clone size: -
V gene: TRBV11-2
D gene: -
CDR3 protein: CASSPDSALYGYTF
CDR3 DNA: TGTGCCAGCAGCCCCGACTCGGCCCTCTATGGCTACACCTTC

J gene: TRBJ1-1
clone size: once
V gene: TRBV5-1
D gene: TRBD1
CDR3 protein: CASSLDLGRGMNTEAFF
CDR3 DNA: TGCGCCAGCAGCTTGGACCTCGGCAGGGGGATGAACACTGAAGCTTTCTTT

J gene: TRBJ2-2
clone size: -
V gene: TRBV2
D gene: TRBD1
CDR3 protein: CASRGQGTNTGELFF
CDR3 DNA: TGTGCCAGCAGGGGACAGGGAACGAACACCGGGGAGCTGTTTTTT

J gene: TRBJ1-1
clone size: -
V gene: TRBV30
D gene: -
CDR3 protein: CAWSVLALNEAFF
CDR3 DNA: TGTGCCTGGAGTGTACTAGCGCTAAATGAAGCTTTCTTT

J gene: TRBJ2-7
clone size: -
V gene: TRBV11-2
D gene: -
CDR3 protein: CASSPYSIYEQYF
CDR3 DNA: TGTGCCAGCAGCCCTTACAGCATCTACGAGCAGTACTTC

J gene: TRBJ2-1
clone size: -
V gene: TRBV9
D gene: -
CDR3 protein: CASSSGGASLNEQFF
CDR3 DNA: TGTGCCAGCAGCTCTGGGGGGGCCAGTCTGAATGAGCAGTTCTTC

J gene: TRBJ2-5
clone size: -
V gene: TRBV5-1
D gene: TRBD1
CDR3 protein: CASSFPGQGLQETQYF
CDR3 DNA: TGCGCCAGCAGCTTTCCGGGACAGGGCCTCCAAGAGACCCAGTACTTC

J gene: TRBJ2-3
clone size: -
V gene: TRBV5-4
D gene: -
CDR3 protein: CASSLSGDTQYF
CDR3 DNA: TGTGCCAGCAGCTTGAGCGGGGATACGCAGTATTTT

J gene: TRBJ1-1
clone size: -
V gene: TRBV19
D gene: -
CDR3 protein: CASSIERRGGLNTEAFF
CDR3 DNA: TGTGCCAGTAGTATAGAGAGACGTGGGGGGTTGAACACTGAAGCTTTCTTT

J gene: TRBJ2-7
clone size: once
V gene: TRBV6-6
D gene: -
CDR3 protein: CASSSPGTPYEQYF
CDR3 DNA: TGTGCCAGCAGTTCCCCCGGGACACCCTACGAGCAGTACTTC

J gene: TRBJ2-6
clone size: -
V gene: TRBV9
D gene: -
CDR3 protein: CASSVGDSGANVLTF
CDR3 DNA: TGTGCCAGCAGCGTAGGCGACTCTGGGGCCAACGTCCTGACTTTC

J gene: TRBJ2-3
clone size: -
V gene: TRBV5-1
D gene: TRBD2
CDR3 protein: CASSSGGRDTDTQYF
CDR3 DNA: TGCGCCAGCAGCTCGGGGGGGCGGGACACAGATACGCAGTATTTT

J gene: TRBJ1-1
clone size: -
V gene: TRBV7-3
D gene: TRBD1
CDR3 protein: CASSVGTGNTEAFF
CDR3 DNA: TGTGCCAGCAGCGTCGGGACAGGGAACACTGAAGCTTTCTTT

J gene: TRBJ2-4
clone size: -
V gene: TRBV5-5
D gene: TRBD1
CDR3 protein: CASTDRGDKNIQYF
CDR3 DNA: TGTGCCAGCACGGACAGGGGAGACAAAAACATTCAGTACTTC

J gene: TRBJ2-3
clone size: -
V gene: TRBV7-2
D gene: TRBD2
CDR3 protein: CASSSRLAGRDTQYF
CDR3 DNA: TGTGCCAGCAGCTCCCGACTAGCGGGAAGGGATACGCAGTATTTT

J gene: TRBJ2-4
clone size: -
V gene: TRBV30
D gene: TRBD2
CDR3 protein: CAWSALERGVRLGKNIQYF
CDR3 DNA: TGTGCCTGGAGCGCCTTGGAGCGGGGGGTTAGGTTGGGCAAAAACATTCAGTACTTC

J gene: TRBJ1-5
clone size: few
V gene: TRBV6-1
D gene: -
CDR3 protein: CASSERTGMGQPQHF
CDR3 DNA: TGTGCCAGCAGTGAAAGAACAGGAATGGGGCAGCCCCAGCATTTT

J gene: TRBJ2-1
clone size: -
V gene: TRBV7-3
D gene: -
CDR3 protein: CASSLQQGPYNEQFF
CDR3 DNA: TGTGCCAGCAGCTTACAACAGGGCCCCTACAATGAGCAGTTCTTC

J gene: TRBJ2-1
clone size: -
V gene: TRBV10-1
D gene: TRBD1
CDR3 protein: CASSDRGNEQFF
CDR3 DNA: TGCGCCAGCAGTGACAGGGGGAATGAGCAGTTCTTC

J gene: TRBJ2-3
clone size: -
V gene: TRBV7-8
D gene: -
CDR3 protein: CASSSRPDTDTQYF
CDR3 DNA: TGTGCCAGCAGCTCTAGGCCTGACACAGATACGCAGTATTTT

J gene: TRBJ2-1
clone size: -
V gene: TRBV6-5
D gene: -
CDR3 protein: CASRAASVDEQFF
CDR3 DNA: TGTGCCAGCAGAGCCGCTAGCGTCGATGAGCAGTTCTTC

J gene: TRBJ1-6
clone size: -
V gene: TRBV4-1
D gene: -
CDR3 protein: CASSQGGGSYSPLHF
CDR3 DNA: TGCGCCAGCAGCCAAGGAGGAGGTAGCTATTCACCCCTCCACTTT

J gene: TRBJ1-5
clone size: once
V gene: TRBV28
D gene: TRBD1
CDR3 protein: CASRLAGTGGRGPQHF
CDR3 DNA: TGTGCCAGCAGGCTCGCCGGGACAGGGGGTCGAGGGCCCCAGCATTTT

J gene: TRBJ2-3
clone size: -
V gene: TRBV4-3
D gene: TRBD2
CDR3 protein: CASSQAPRDYTDTQYF
CDR3 DNA: TGCGCCAGCAGCCAAGCGCCCCGGGACTACACAGATACGCAGTATTTT

J gene: TRBJ1-1
clone size: -
V gene: TRBV6-6
D gene: -
CDR3 protein: CASSYSTQASNTEAFF
CDR3 DNA: TGTGCCAGCAGTTACTCTACGCAAGCGTCGAACACTGAAGCTTTCTTT

J gene: TRBJ2-3
clone size: -
V gene: TRBV30
D gene: TRBD2
CDR3 protein: CAWSPSRGGADTQYF
CDR3 DNA: TGTGCCTGGAGTCCCTCGCGGGGGGGCGCAGATACGCAGTATTTT

J gene: TRBJ2-7
clone size: -
V gene: TRBV29-1
D gene: -
CDR3 protein: CSVEGREQTGGVYEQYF
CDR3 DNA: TGCAGCGTTGAGGGCCGGGAACAGACGGGGGGCGTATACGAGCAGTACTTC

J gene: TRBJ1-5
clone size: -
V gene: TRBV9
D gene: TRBD1
CDR3 protein: CASSAGTGSNQPQHF
CDR3 DNA: TGTGCCAGCAGCGCCGGGACAGGGTCCAATCAGCCCCAGCATTTT

J gene: TRBJ1-5
clone size: few
V gene: TRBV30
D gene: TRBD1
CDR3 protein: CAWSFGQGVEEPQHF
CDR3 DNA: TGTGCCTGGAGCTTCGGCCAGGGGGTGGAGGAGCCCCAGCATTTT

J gene: TRBJ2-1
clone size: -
V gene: TRBV6-6
D gene: -
CDR3 protein: CASSSLLEQFF
CDR3 DNA: TGTGCCAGCAGTTCTCTCCTTGAGCAGTTCTTC

J gene: TRBJ2-5
clone size: -
V gene: TRBV12-3/TRBV12-4
D gene: -
CDR3 protein: CASAGGETQYF
CDR3 DNA: TGTGCCAGCGCCGGCGGGGAGACCCAGTACTTC

J gene: TRBJ2-1
clone size: -
V gene: TRBV7-7
D gene: TRBD2
CDR3 protein: CASSLDSGRANEQFF
CDR3 DNA: TGTGCCAGCAGCTTAGACAGCGGGAGGGCCAATGAGCAGTTCTTC

J gene: TRBJ2-5
clone size: once
V gene: TRBV4-2
D gene: TRBD2
CDR3 protein: CASSQAGGPETQYF
CDR3 DNA: TGTGCCAGCAGCCAAGCGGGGGGGCCGGAGACCCAGTACTTC

J gene: TRBJ2-2
clone size: -
V gene: TRBV6-2/TRBV6-3
D gene: TRBD2
CDR3 protein: CASSYLLSSGSSTGELFF
CDR3 DNA: TGTGCCAGCAGTTACCTCCTTAGCAGCGGGAGTAGTACCGGGGAGCTGTTTTTT

J gene: TRBJ2-1
clone size: -
V gene: TRBV18
D gene: TRBD2
CDR3 protein: CASSKTSDVHEQFF
CDR3 DNA: TGTGCCAGCTCAAAAACTAGCGATGTGCATGAGCAGTTCTTC